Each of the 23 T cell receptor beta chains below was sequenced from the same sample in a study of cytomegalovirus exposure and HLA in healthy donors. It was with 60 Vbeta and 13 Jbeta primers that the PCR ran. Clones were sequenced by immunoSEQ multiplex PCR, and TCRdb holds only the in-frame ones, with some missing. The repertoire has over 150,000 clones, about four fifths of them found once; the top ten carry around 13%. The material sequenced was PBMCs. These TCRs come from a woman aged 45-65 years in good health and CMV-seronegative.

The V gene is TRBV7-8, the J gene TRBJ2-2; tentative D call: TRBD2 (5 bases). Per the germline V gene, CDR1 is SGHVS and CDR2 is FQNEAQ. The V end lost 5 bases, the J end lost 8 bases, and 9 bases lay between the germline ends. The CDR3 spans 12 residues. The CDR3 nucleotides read TGTGCCAGCAGCCCCGGGGTGGGGGAGCTGTTTTTT. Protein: CASSPGVGELFF.

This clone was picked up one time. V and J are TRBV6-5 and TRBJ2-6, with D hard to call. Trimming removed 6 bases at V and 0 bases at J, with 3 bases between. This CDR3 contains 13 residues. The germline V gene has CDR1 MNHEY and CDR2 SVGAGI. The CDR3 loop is CASSVSGANVLTF. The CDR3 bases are TGTGCCAGCAGCGTCTCTGGGGCCAACGTCCTGACTTTC.

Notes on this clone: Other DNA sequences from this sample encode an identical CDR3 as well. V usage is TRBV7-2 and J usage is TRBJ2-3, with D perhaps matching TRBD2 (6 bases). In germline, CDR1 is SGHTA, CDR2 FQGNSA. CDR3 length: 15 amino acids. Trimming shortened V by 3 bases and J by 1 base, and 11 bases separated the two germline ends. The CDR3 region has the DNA TGTGCCAGCAGCTTGGGGACTTATCGCACAGATACGCAGTATTTT. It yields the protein CASSLGTYRTDTQYF.

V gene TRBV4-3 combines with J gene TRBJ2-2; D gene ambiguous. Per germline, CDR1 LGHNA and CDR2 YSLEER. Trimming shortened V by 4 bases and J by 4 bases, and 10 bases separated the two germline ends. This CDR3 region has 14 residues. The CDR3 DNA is TGCGCCAGCAGCCCTCTCGGCGGCACCGGGGAGCTGTTTTTT. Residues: CASSPLGGTGELFF.

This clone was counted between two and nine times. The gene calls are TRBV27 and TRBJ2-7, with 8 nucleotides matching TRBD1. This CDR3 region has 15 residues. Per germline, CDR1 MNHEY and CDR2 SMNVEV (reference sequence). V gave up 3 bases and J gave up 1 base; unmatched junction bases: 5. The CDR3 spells CASSFSRGLSYEQYF. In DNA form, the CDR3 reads TGTGCCAGCAGTTTCTCCAGGGGGCTTTCCTACGAGCAGTACTTC.

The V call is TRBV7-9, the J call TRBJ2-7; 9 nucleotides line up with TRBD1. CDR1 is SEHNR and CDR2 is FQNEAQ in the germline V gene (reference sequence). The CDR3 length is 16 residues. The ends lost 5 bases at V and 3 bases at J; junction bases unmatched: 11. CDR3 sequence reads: CASSPRRDREIYEQYF. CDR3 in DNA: TGTGCCAGCAGCCCTCGAAGGGACAGGGAAATCTACGAGCAGTACTTC.

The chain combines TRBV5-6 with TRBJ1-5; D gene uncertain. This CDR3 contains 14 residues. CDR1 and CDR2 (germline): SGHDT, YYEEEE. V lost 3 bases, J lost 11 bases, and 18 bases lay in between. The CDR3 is CASSSGGFPMSQHF. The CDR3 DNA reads TGTGCCAGCAGCTCCGGAGGATTCCCTATGTCCCAGCATTTT.

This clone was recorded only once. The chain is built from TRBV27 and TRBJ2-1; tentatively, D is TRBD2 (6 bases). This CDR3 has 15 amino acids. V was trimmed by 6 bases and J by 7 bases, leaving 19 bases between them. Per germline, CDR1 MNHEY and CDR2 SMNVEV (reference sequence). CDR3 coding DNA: TGTGCCAGCAGGAATAGGGACTCCCATCGGAATGAGCAGTTCTTC. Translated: CASRNRDSHRNEQFF.

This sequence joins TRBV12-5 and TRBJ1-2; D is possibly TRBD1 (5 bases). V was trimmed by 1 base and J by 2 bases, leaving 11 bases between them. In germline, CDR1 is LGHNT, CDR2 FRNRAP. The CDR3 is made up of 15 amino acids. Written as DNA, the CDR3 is TGTGCTAGTGGTTTGGGCCAGGGCTTAAACTATGGCTACACCTTC. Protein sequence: CASGLGQGLNYGYTF.

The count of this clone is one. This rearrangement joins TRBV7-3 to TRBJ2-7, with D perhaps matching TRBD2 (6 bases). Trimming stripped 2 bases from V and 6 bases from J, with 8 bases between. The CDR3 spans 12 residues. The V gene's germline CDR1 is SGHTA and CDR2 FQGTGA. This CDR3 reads CASSLHGGEQYF. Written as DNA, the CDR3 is TGTGCCAGCAGCTTACACGGGGGCGAGCAGTACTTC. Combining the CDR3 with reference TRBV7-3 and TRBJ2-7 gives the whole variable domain GAGVSQTPSNKVTEKGKYVELRCDPISGHTALYWYRQSLGQGPEFLIYFQGTGAADDSGLPNDRFFAVRPEGSVSTLKIQRTERGDSAVYLCASSLHGGEQYFGPGTRLTVT.

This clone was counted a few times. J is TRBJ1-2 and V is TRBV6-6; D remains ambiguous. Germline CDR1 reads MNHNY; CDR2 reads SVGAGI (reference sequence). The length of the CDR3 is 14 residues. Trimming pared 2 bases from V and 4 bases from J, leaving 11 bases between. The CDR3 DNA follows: TGTGCCAGCAGTTACGAGGGCAGGACCTATGGCTACACCTTC. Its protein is CASSYEGRTYGYTF.

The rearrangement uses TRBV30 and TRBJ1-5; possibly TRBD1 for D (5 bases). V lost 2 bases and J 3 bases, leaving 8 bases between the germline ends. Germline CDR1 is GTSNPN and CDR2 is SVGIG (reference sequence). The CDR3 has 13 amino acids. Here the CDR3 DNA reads TGTGCCTGGAGTATACAGGACAATCAGCCCCAGCATTTT. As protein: CAWSIQDNQPQHF.

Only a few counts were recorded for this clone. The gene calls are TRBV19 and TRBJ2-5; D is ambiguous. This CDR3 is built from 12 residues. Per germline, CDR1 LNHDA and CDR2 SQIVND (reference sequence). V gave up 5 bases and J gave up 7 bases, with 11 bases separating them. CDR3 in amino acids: CASSAPSGTQYF. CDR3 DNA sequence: TGTGCCAGTAGTGCCCCCTCCGGGACCCAGTACTTC. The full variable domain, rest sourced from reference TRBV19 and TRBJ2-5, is DGGITQSPKYLFRKEGQNVTLSCEQNLNHDAMYWYRQDPGQGLRLIYYSQIVNDFQKGDIAEGYSVSREKKESFPLTVTSAQKNPTAFYLCASSAPSGTQYFGPGTRLLVL.

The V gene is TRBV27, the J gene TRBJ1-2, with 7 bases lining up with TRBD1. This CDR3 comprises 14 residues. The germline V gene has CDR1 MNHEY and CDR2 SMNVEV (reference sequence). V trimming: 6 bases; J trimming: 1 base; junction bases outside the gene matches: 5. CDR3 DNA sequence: TGTGCCAGCAGCCGGGACAGTTTTAACTATGGCTACACCTTC. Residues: CASSRDSFNYGYTF.

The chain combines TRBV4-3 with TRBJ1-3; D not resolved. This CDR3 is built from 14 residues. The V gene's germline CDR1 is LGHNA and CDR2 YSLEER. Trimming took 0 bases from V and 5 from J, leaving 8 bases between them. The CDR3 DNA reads TGCGCCAGCAGCCAAGATAGTTCAAGAAACACCATATATTTT. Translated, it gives CASSQDSSRNTIYF.

The CDR3 reads CASSEGTASYNEQFF. CDR3 nucleotide sequence: TGCGCCAGCAGCGAGGGGACAGCCTCCTACAATGAGCAGTTCTTC. This chain uses TRBV5-1 with TRBJ2-1; 7 positions match TRBD1. CDR1 SGHRS and CDR2 YFSETQ come from the germline V gene. The ends lost 4 bases at V and 0 bases at J; junction bases unmatched: 4. The CDR3 covers 15 residues.

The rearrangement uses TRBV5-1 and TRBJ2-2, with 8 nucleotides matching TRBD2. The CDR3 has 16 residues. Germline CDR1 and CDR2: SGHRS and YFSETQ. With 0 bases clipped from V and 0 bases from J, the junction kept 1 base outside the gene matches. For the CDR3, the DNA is TGCGCCAGCAGCTTGGACGGGGGGGCGAACACCGGGGAGCTGTTTTTT. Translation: CASSLDGGANTGELFF.

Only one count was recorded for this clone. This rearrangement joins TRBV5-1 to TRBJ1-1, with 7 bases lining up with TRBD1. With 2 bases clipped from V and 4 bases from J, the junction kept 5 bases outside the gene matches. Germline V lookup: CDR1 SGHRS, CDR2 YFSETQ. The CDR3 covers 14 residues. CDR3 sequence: CASSLRQGTTEAFF. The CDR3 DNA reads TGCGCCAGCAGCTTAAGACAGGGTACCACTGAAGCTTTCTTT.

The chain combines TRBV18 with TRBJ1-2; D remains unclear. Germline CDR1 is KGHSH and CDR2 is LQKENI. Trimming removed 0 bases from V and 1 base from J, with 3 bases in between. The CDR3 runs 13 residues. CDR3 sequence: CASSPPSNYGYTF. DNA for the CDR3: TGTGCCAGCTCACCACCGAGTAACTATGGCTACACCTTC.

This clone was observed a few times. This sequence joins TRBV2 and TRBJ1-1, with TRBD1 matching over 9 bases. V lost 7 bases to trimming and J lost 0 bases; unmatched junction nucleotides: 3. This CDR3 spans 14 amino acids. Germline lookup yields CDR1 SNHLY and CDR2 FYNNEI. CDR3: CASTYRGLNTEAFF. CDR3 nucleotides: TGTGCCAGCACCTACAGGGGGCTGAACACTGAAGCTTTCTTT.

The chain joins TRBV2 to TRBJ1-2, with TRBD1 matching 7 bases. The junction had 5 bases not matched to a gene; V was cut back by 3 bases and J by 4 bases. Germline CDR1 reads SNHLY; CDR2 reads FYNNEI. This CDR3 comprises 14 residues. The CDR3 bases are TGTGCCAGCAGTGATCACAGGGGAACCTATGGCTACACCTTC. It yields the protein CASSDHRGTYGYTF.

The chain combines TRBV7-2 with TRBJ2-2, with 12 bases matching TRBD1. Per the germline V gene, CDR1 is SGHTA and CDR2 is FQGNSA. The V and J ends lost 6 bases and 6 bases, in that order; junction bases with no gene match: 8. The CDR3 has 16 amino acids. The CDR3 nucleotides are TGTGCCAGCAGATTTACCGGGACAGGGGGCTCCGGGGAGCTGTTTTTT. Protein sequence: CASRFTGTGGSGELFF.

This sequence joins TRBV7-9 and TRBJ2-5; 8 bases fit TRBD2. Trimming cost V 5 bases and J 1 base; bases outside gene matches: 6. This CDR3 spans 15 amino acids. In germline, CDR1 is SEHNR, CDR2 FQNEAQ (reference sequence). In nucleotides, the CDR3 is TGTGCCAGCAGCCCCTCGGCGGGGGGCCAAGAGACCCAGTACTTC. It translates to CASSPSAGGQETQYF.